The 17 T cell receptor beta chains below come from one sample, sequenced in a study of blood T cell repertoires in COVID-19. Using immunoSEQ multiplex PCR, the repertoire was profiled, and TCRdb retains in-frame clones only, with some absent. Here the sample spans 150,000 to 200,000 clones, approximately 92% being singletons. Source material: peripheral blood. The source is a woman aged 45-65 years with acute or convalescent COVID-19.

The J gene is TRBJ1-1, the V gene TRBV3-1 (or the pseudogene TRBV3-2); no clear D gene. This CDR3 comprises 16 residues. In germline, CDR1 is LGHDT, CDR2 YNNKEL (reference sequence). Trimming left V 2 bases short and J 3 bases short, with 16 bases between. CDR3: CASSQIPPEGDTEAFF. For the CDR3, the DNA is TGTGCCAGCAGCCAAATACCCCCGGAGGGTGACACTGAAGCTTTCTTT.

The CDR3 is CSASMPEWGYTF. The CDR3 DNA is TGCAGTGCTAGTATGCCGGAGTGGGGCTACACCTTC. V usage is TRBV20-1 and J usage is TRBJ1-2; D is unclear. This CDR3 has 12 amino acids. V was shortened by 3 bases and J by 8 bases, with 13 bases between the two germline ends. From germline, CDR1 is DFQATT and CDR2 SNEGSKA (reference sequence).

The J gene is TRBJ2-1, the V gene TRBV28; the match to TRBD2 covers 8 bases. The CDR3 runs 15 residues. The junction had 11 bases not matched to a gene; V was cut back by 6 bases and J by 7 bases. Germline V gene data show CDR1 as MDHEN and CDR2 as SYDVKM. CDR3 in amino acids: CASSPREAVLNEQFF. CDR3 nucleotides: TGTGCCAGCAGCCCGCGGGAGGCAGTGTTGAATGAGCAGTTCTTC. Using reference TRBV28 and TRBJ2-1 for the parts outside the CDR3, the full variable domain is DVKVTQSSRYLVKRTGEKVFLECVQDMDHENMFWYRQDPGLGLRLIYFSYDVKMKEKGDIPEGYSVSREKKERFSLILESASTNQTSMYLCASSPREAVLNEQFFGPGTRLTVL.

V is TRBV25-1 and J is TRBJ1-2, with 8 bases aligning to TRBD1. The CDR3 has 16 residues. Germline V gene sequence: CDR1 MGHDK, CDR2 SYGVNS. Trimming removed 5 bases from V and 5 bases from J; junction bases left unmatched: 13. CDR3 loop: CASSHRTGFGRYGYTF. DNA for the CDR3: TGTGCCAGCAGTCATCGGACAGGGTTTGGTCGATATGGCTACACCTTC.

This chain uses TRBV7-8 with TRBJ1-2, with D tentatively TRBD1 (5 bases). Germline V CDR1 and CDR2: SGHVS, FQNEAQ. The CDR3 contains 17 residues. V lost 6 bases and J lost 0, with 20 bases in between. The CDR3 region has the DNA TGTGCCAGCAGTTTCCGGAGGGGTGGAGGGACTAACTATGGCTACACCTTC. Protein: CASSFRRGGGTNYGYTF.

The CDR3 sequence is CASRLPGQGSLNTGELFF. As DNA, the CDR3 is TGTGCAAGTCGCTTACCGGGACAGGGGAGTTTGAACACCGGGGAGCTGTTTTTT. J is TRBJ2-2 and V is TRBV12-2; the table's D call of TRBD1 was not tested on the DNA. TRBV12-2 is flagged as a pseudogene. The CDR3 spans 18 residues.

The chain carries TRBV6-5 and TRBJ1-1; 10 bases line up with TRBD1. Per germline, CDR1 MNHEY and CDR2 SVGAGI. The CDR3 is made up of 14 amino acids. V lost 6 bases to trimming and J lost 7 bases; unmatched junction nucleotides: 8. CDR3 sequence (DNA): TGTGCCAGCAGCCGACAGGGGGCAAATGTTGAAGCTTTCTTT. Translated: CASSRQGANVEAFF.

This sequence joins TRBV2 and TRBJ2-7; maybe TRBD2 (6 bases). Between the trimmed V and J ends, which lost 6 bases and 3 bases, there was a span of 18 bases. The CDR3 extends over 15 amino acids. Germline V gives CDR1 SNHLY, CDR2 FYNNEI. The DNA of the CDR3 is TGTGCCAGCAGCCAAGGGCCTAACGGGAGCTACGAGCAGTACTTC. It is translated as CASSQGPNGSYEQYF.

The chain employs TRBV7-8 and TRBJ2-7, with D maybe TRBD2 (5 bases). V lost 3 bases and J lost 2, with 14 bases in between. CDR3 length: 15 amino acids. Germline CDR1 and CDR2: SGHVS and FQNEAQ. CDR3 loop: CASSLLVARTYEQYF. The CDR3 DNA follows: TGTGCCAGCAGCTTGTTAGTAGCGAGAACCTACGAGCAGTACTTC.

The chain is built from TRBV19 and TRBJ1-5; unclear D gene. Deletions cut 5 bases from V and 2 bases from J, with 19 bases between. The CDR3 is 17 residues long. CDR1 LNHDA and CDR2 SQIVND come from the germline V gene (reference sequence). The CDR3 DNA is TGTGCCAGTAGTGACCTATTTGACTCGATAGGCAATCAGCCCCAGCATTTT. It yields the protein CASSDLFDSIGNQPQHF.

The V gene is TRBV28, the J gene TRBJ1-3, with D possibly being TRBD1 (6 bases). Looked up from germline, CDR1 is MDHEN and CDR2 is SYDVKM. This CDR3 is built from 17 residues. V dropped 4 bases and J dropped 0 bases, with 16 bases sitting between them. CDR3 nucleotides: TGTGCCAGCAGTTCCCGGGGGGGCCAGCTCTCTGGAAACACCATATATTTT. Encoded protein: CASSSRGGQLSGNTIYF. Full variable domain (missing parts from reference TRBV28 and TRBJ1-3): DVKVTQSSRYLVKRTGEKVFLECVQDMDHENMFWYRQDPGLGLRLIYFSYDVKMKEKGDIPEGYSVSREKKERFSLILESASTNQTSMYLCASSSRGGQLSGNTIYFGEGSWLTVV.

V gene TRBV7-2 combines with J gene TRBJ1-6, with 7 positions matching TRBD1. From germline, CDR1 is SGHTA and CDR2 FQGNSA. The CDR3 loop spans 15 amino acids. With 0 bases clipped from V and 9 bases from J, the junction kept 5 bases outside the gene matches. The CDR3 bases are TGTGCCAGCAGCTTAGCGCTAGGGGGCAGTTCACCCCTCCACTTT. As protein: CASSLALGGSSPLHF.

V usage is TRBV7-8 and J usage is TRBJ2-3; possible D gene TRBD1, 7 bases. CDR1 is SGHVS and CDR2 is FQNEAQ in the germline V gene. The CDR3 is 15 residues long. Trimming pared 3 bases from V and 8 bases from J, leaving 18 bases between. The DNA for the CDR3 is TGTGCCAGCAGCTTGGAGGGGGGACAGTCAGGTACGCAGTATTTT. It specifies CASSLEGGQSGTQYF. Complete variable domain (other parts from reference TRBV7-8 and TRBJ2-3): GAGVSQSPRYKVAKRGQDVALRCDPISGHVSLFWYQQALGQGPEFLTYFQNEAQLDKSGLPSDRFFAERPEGSVSTLKIQRTQQEDSAVYLCASSLEGGQSGTQYFGPGTRLTVL.

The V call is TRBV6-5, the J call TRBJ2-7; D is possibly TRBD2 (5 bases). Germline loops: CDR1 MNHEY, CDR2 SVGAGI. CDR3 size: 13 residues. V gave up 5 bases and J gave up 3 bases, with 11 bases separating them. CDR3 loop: CASSPRRGYEQYF. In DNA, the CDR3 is TGTGCCAGCAGTCCCCGACGGGGCTACGAGCAGTACTTC.

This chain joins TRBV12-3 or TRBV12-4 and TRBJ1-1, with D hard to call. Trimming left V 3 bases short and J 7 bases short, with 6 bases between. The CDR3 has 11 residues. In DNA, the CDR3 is TGTGCCAGCAGTTTGTCCGGTGAAGCTTTCTTT. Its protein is CASSLSGEAFF.

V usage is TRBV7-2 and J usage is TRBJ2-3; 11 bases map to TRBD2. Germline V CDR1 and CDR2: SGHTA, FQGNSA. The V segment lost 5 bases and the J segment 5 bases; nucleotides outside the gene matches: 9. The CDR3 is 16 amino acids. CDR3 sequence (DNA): TGTGCCAGCAGCCCGAGCCTAGCGGGGGGCGAAGATACGCAGTATTTT. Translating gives CASSPSLAGGEDTQYF.

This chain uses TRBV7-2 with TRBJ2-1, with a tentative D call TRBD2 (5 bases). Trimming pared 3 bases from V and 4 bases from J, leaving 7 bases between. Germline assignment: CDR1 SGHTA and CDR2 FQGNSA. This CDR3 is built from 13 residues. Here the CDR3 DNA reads TGTGCCAGCAGCTTGCGGGCTTACAATGAGCAGTTCTTC. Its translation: CASSLRAYNEQFF.